This T cell receptor beta chain was sequenced for a study of cytomegalovirus exposure and HLA in healthy donors. The V segment lost 6 bases and the J segment 7 bases; nucleotides outside the gene matches: 12. Germline assignment: CDR1 MNHNY and CDR2 SVGAGI (reference sequence). The CDR3 contains 15 residues. Primers included in the PCR were 60 Vbeta and 13 Jbeta primers. Libraries were prepared by immunoSEQ multiplex PCR; TCRdb keeps only in-frame clonotypes and omits some of them. The repertoire holds roughly 120,000 clones, with 15% as singletons. The chain joins TRBV6-6 to TRBJ2-7; 10 nucleotides align to TRBD2. This TCR derives from a woman in her late teens or twenties in good health and CMV-seronegative. What was sequenced was PBMCs. The CDR3 here is CASSLSGRDLMEQYF. CDR3 DNA sequence: TGTGCCAGCAGCCTCAGCGGGAGGGACCTAATGGAGCAGTACTTC.